This T cell receptor beta chain was identified in a study of Graves' ophthalmopathy and Graves' hyperthyroidism. Hyperthyroidism was new, under 2 months, in patients aged 18 to 65. Diagnoses were established from clinical symptoms, serum thyroxine, TRAb, thyroid ultrasound and orbital computed tomography. RNA served as the template for amplifying TCR beta CDR3 regions. The authors performed first-round RT-PCR with HTBI primers and then a second-round multiplex PCR. TCRdb passed the multiplex PCR reads through MiXCR, listing each CDR3 protein once. The table shows about 500,000 distinct CDR3 sequences, with under 45% occurring only once. The CDR3 sequence is 16 residues long. The germline V gene has CDR1 MDHEN and CDR2 SYDVKM. V was clipped by 1 base and J by 8 bases, with 17 bases between them.

Sequenced: peripheral blood or thyroid tissue (not recorded which). The chain recombines TRBV28 with TRBJ1-4; D is undetermined. This clonotype was sampled from an adult man with Graves' hyperthyroidism. CDR3 protein: CASSLYAGAIKEKLFF. In DNA form, the CDR3 reads TGTGCCAGCAGTTTATATGCGGGAGCGATTAAGGAAAAACTGTTTTTT.